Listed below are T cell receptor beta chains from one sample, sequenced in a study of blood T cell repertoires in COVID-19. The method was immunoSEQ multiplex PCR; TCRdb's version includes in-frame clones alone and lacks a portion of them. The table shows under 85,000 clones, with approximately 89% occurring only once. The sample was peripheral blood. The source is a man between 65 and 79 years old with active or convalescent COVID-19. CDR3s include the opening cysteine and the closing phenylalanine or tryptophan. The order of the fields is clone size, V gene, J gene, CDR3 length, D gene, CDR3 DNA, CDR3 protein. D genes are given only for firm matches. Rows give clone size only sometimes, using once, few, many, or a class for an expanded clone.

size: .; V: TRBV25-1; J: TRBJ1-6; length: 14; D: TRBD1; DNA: TGTGCCAGCAGTGGGACAGGCTGGAATTCACCCCTCCACTTT; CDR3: CASSGTGWNSPLHF
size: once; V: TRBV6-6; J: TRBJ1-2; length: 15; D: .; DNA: TGTGCCAGCAGTTACATAGGGTACAGGAACTATGGCTACACCTTC; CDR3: CASSYIGYRNYGYTF
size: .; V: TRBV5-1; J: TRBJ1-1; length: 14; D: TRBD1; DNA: TGCGCCAGCAGCTTGGACAGGGCAGGGGGGCAAGCTTTCTTT; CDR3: CASSLDRAGGQAFF
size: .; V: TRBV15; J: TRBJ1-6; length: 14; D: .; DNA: TGTGCCACCAGCCCGGACAGAAATAATTCACCCCTCCACTTT; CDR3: CATSPDRNNSPLHF
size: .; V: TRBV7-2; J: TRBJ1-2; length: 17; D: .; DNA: TGTGCCAGCAGCTACCTATCCGGCGGACAAACCATCATAGGCTACACCTTC; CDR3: CASSYLSGGQTIIGYTF
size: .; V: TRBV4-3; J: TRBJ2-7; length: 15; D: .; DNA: TGCGCCAGCAGCCAAGAATACAGTGCAACCTACGAGCAGTACTTC; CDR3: CASSQEYSATYEQYF
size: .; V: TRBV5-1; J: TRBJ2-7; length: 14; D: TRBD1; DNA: TGCGCCAGCAGCTTGGGGACAGGGGGCTACGAGCAGTACTTC; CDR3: CASSLGTGGYEQYF
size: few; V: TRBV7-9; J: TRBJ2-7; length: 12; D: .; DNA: TGTGCCAGCAGCTCGACCGGAGGCGAGCAGTACTTC; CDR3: CASSSTGGEQYF
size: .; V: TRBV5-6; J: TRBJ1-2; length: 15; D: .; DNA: TGTGCCAGCAGCTTGGTGGCAGGGATTGAGTATGGCTACACCTTC; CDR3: CASSLVAGIEYGYTF
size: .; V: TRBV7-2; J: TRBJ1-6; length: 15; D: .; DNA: TGTGCCAGCAGCTTCGGACCGGGGGGTAGTTCACCCCTCCACTTT; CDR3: CASSFGPGGSSPLHF
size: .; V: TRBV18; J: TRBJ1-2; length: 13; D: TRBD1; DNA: TGTGCCAGCTCACCATTAGGGGGCGGCGGCTACACCTTC; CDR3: CASSPLGGGGYTF
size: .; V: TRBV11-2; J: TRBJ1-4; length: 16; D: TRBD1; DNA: TGTGCCAGCAGCTTTCTTTACAGGGGGCGGGATGAAAAACTGTTTTTT; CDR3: CASSFLYRGRDEKLFF
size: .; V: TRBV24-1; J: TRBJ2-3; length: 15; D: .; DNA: TGTGCCACCAGGGGCAGGGTACTCGGGGGAGATACGCAGTATTTT; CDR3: CATRGRVLGGDTQYF
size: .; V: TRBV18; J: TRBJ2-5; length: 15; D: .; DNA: TGTGCCAGCTCACCCGGTACGTCATCCCGAGAGACCCAGTACTTC; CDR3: CASSPGTSSRETQYF
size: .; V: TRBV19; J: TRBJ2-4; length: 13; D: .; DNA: TGTGCCAGTAGTCTCACCGGACTAAACATTCAGTACTTC; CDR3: CASSLTGLNIQYF
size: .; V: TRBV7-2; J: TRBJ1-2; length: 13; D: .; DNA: TGTGCCAGCAGCTCTCTCTCAGGGTTCGGCTACACCTTC; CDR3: CASSSLSGFGYTF
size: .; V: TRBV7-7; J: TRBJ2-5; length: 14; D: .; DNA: TGTGCCAGCAGCTCCCAGGGGACCGGAGAGACCCAGTACTTC; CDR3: CASSSQGTGETQYF
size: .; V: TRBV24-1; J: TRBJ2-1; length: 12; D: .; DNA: TGTGCCACCAGTGAGAGATACAATGAGCAGTTCTTC; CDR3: CATSERYNEQFF
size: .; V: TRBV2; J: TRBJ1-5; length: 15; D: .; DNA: TGTGCCAGCAGTGGGGAAAGGGGCGGCAATCAGCCCCAGCATTTT; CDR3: CASSGERGGNQPQHF
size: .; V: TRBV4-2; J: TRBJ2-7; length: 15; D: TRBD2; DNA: TGTGCCAGCAGCCAAGGGCTAGCGGGGGGGTTAGAGCAGTACTTC; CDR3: CASSQGLAGGLEQYF
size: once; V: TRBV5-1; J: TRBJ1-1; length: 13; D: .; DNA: TGCGCCAGCAGCCTGACAGGAAACACTGAAGCTTTCTTT; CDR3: CASSLTGNTEAFF
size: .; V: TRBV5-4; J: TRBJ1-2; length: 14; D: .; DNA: TGTGCCAGCAGCCCCGAGGGGGGGATCTATGGCTACACCTTC; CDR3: CASSPEGGIYGYTF
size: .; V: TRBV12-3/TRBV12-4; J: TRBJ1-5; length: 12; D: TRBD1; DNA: TGTGCCAGCAGTTCTTGGGACAGAACTCAGCATTTT; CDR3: CASSSWDRTQHF
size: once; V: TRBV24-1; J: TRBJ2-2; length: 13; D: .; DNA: TGTGCCACCAGTGATTACCGAGCCGGGGAGCTGTTTTTT; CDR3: CATSDYRAGELFF